The 7 T cell receptor beta chains reported below all come from one sample, sequenced in a study of blood T cell repertoires in COVID-19 (TCRdb year 2020). The library came from the immunoSEQ multiplex PCR assay. The source is immuneACCESS, and TCRdb retained only in-frame sequences with V and J called. Part of the clones is not carried over; for the studies checked, unresolved V genes explain less than half of this, and the remainder is unexplained. Here the sample has about 210,000 clones; 81% occur a single time. In total, the top ten clones hold more than 8.5% of the sample. The sample was PBMCs or T cells enriched from blood (not recorded which). The source is a woman aged 50 to 60 with acute COVID-19.

The chain links TRBV7-9 to TRBJ1-1; TRBD1 might be the D (6 bases). V lost 5 bases to trimming and J lost 7 bases, with 11 bases between them. The CDR3 runs 12 residues. Germline CDR1 and CDR2: SEHNR and FQNEAQ (reference sequence). This CDR3 reads CASSIGTNEAFF. CDR3 in DNA: TGTGCCAGCAGCATTGGGACAAATGAAGCTTTCTTT.

This clone was detected only once. This chain joins TRBV28 and TRBJ1-1; D perhaps matches TRBD1 (6 bases). V was pared by 5 bases and J by 6 bases, with 19 bases between. Germline loops: CDR1 MDHEN, CDR2 SYDVKM. The CDR3 is 15 residues long. CDR3 sequence reads: CASSTSGDGRAEAFF. Written as DNA, the CDR3 is TGTGCCAGCAGTACCTCAGGGGATGGTAGGGCTGAAGCTTTCTTT.

This clone appeared a few times. This chain uses TRBV28 with TRBJ1-5, with D possibly matching TRBD1 (5 bases). Trimming took 5 bases from V and 0 from J, leaving 17 bases between them. Germline loops: CDR1 MDHEN, CDR2 SYDVKM. This CDR3 is 17 amino acids long. The CDR3 loop is CASSPRGLFYSNQPQHF. The CDR3, as DNA: TGTGCCAGCAGTCCGAGGGGACTTTTTTATAGCAATCAGCCCCAGCATTTT.

V gene TRBV4-1 combines with J gene TRBJ1-6; D not certain. CDR3 length: 19 residues. The V gene lost 7 bases and the J gene lost 7 bases, with 29 bases spanning the gap. Germline CDR1 is MGHRA and CDR2 is YSYEKL. The DNA of the CDR3 is TGCGCCAGCACCCTCAACCCCTCCGGAGCGGCTCGCGGCAATTCACCCCTCCACTTT. This encodes CASTLNPSGAARGNSPLHF.

The chain combines TRBV27 with TRBJ1-2, with D possibly being TRBD1 (5 bases). Germline CDR1 is MNHEY and CDR2 is SMNVEV (reference sequence). This CDR3 region has 13 residues. The chain's CDR3 is CATRAGGVYGYTF. The CDR3 nucleotides read TGTGCTACGAGGGCGGGGGGGGTCTATGGCTACACCTTC.

This clone was picked up one time. The chain employs TRBV4-2 and TRBJ2-1; the D gene is possibly TRBD2 (6 bases). CDR1 is LGHNA and CDR2 is YNFKEQ in the germline V gene. This CDR3 region has 21 residues. Trimming took off 7 bases at V and 6 bases at J, with 37 bases between the two ends. Written as DNA, the CDR3 is TGTGCCAGCACTGGAATGGATTTCGGGGAGGCTAAATCCTCTCAGGGCAATGAGCAGTTCTTC. Encoded protein: CASTGMDFGEAKSSQGNEQFF.

Regarding this clone: One junction end does not reproduce the germline sequence, and a read error may be involved. The CDR3 DNA reads TGTGCCAGCAGTTACCTTAAATCCACGGGATCCACTTTC. Its protein is CASSYLKSTGSTF. The chain links TRBV6-2 or TRBV6-3 to TRBJ2-7, with a possible D match to TRBD2 (5 bases). The CDR3 sequence is 13 residues long. Germline CDR1 reads MNHEY; CDR2 reads SVGEGT.